This passage covers 13 T cell receptor beta chains from one sample sequenced in a study of blood T cell repertoires in COVID-19. The method was immunoSEQ multiplex PCR; TCRdb's version includes in-frame clones alone and lacks a portion of them. The sample shows roughly 200,000 clones, 75% to 85% of them seen only once. Material for sequencing was peripheral blood. The receptors come from a man aged 60 to 75 with acute or convalescent COVID-19.

Concerning this clone itself: Other nucleotide sequences in the sample specify the same CDR3. The V and J genes are TRBV6-1 and TRBJ2-7; D is ambiguous. From germline, CDR1 is MNHNS and CDR2 SASEGT. This CDR3 has 12 amino acids. Trimming pared 3 bases from V and 4 bases from J, leaving 7 bases between. In DNA, the CDR3 is TGTGCCAGCAGTGAGGCACAGTACGAGCAGTACTTC. Translating gives CASSEAQYEQYF.

V usage is TRBV9 and J usage is TRBJ1-2, with 8 positions matching TRBD1. From germline, CDR1 is SGDLS and CDR2 YYNGEE. There are 14 residues in the CDR3. Losses at the gene ends were 4 bases for V and 4 bases for J; bases not matched to a gene: 6. The CDR3 region is CASSSTDRVYGYTF. CDR3 DNA: TGTGCCAGCAGCTCAACGGACAGGGTCTATGGCTACACCTTC.

This clone came up a few times. V and J are TRBV7-9 and TRBJ1-3; no definite D call. Trimming cost V 4 bases and J 0 bases, with 19 bases left between them. The CDR3 consists of 18 residues. CDR1 SEHNR and CDR2 FQNEAQ come from the germline V gene (reference sequence). The CDR3 loop is CASSYLPGSHLSGNTIYF. The CDR3 DNA sequence: TGTGCCAGCAGCTATTTACCCGGGTCTCATCTCTCTGGAAACACCATATATTTT.

This clone has more than one count but fewer than ten. This chain uses TRBV3-1 (or the pseudogene TRBV3-2) with TRBJ1-2; tentatively, D is TRBD1 (5 bases). The CDR3 is made up of 12 amino acids. Germline values: CDR1 LGHDT, CDR2 YNNKEL (reference sequence). V dropped 2 bases and J dropped 8 bases, with 9 bases sitting between them. The CDR3 DNA reads TGTGCCAGCAGCCAAACAGGCCGGGGCTACACCTTC. Amino acids: CASSQTGRGYTF.

This clone has just one count. The J gene is TRBJ2-3, the V gene TRBV29-1; D gene unclear. V was shortened by 4 bases and J by 0 bases, with 5 bases between the two germline ends. The CDR3 length is 12 residues. Germline loops: CDR1 SQVTM, CDR2 ANQGSEA. CDR3 nucleotide sequence: TGCAGCGTTGCCGAGAGCACAGATACGCAGTATTTT. Its translation is CSVAESTDTQYF.

The chain carries TRBV15 and TRBJ2-7, with D perhaps TRBD2 (5 bases). V was shortened by 1 base and J by 0 bases, with 10 bases between the two germline ends. Germline V gene sequence: CDR1 LNHNV, CDR2 YYDKDF (reference sequence). CDR3 size: 15 residues. CDR3 amino acids: CATSRAMRDSYEQYF. The CDR3, as DNA: TGTGCCACCAGCAGAGCTATGAGGGACTCCTACGAGCAGTACTTC.

The chain joins TRBV11-2 to TRBJ2-1; D is undetermined. This CDR3 has 14 amino acids. CDR1 and CDR2 (germline): SGHAT, FQNNGV. Trimming shortened V by 1 base and J by 7 bases, and 11 bases separated the two germline ends. As DNA, the CDR3 is TGTGCCAGCAGCTTAGTAGTAGCTGGGAATGAGCAGTTCTTC. This encodes CASSLVVAGNEQFF.

This clone was seen a few times. The CDR3 DNA reads as TGTGCCAGTAGTATTAGAGGGCCCCAGCCCCAGCATTTT. Residues: CASSIRGPQPQHF. V is TRBV19 and J is TRBJ1-5; D unresolved. This CDR3 has 13 residues. Deletions cut 3 bases from V and 7 bases from J, with 10 bases between. Germline assignment: CDR1 LNHDA and CDR2 SQIVND (reference sequence).

The chain is built from TRBV2 and TRBJ2-7; TRBD2 matches at 10 bases. The CDR3 runs 16 residues. Germline loops: CDR1 SNHLY, CDR2 FYNNEI. The trim removed 0 bases at V and 4 bases at J, leaving 6 bases unmatched. The CDR3 here is CASSEARASGGYEQYF. The CDR3 coding sequence is TGTGCCAGCAGTGAAGCGCGAGCTAGCGGGGGTTACGAGCAGTACTTC.

The CDR3 loop is CASSEVGSGAGGYTF. In DNA, the CDR3 is TGTGCCAGCAGTGAAGTTGGTTCAGGGGCGGGTGGCTACACCTTC. The V and J genes are TRBV6-1 and TRBJ1-2, with D possibly matching TRBD1 (6 bases). V was shortened by 1 base and J by 7 bases, with 16 bases between the two germline ends. Per the germline V gene, CDR1 is MNHNS and CDR2 is SASEGT. The CDR3 sequence is 15 residues long.

The rearrangement uses TRBV7-2 and TRBJ2-5; 8 bases map to TRBD2. After removal of 4 bases from V and 4 bases from J, the junction contained 5 bases not matched to a gene. Looked up from germline, CDR1 is SGHTA and CDR2 is FQGNSA. CDR3 size: 14 residues. The CDR3 reads CASSYTTSGETQYF. For the CDR3, the DNA is TGTGCCAGCAGCTATACCACTAGCGGAGAGACCCAGTACTTC.

The chain has TRBV5-4 and TRBJ1-2; tentatively, D is TRBD1 (5 bases). Germline CDR1 reads SGHNT; CDR2 reads YYREEE (reference sequence). The CDR3 has 15 residues. The V end was cut by 0 bases, the J end by 7 bases, with 16 bases between. The CDR3 nucleotides read TGTGCCAGCAGCTTGGGACCGGGAGAGGGGCCTGGCTACACCTTC. Its protein product is CASSLGPGEGPGYTF.

This clone occurred once. The gene calls are TRBV19 and TRBJ2-1; TRBD1 matches at 10 bases. The CDR3 runs to 17 residues. The ends lost 7 bases at V and 3 bases at J; junction bases unmatched: 12. The V gene's germline CDR1 is LNHDA and CDR2 SQIVND (reference sequence). DNA of the CDR3: TGTGCCAGTACGGGGACAGGGGATGGGGTGAACTACAATGAGCAGTTCTTC. It yields the protein CASTGTGDGVNYNEQFF. Complete variable domain (other parts from reference TRBV19 and TRBJ2-1): DGGITQSPKYLFRKEGQNVTLSCEQNLNHDAMYWYRQDPGQGLRLIYYSQIVNDFQKGDIAEGYSVSREKKESFPLTVTSAQKNPTAFYLCASTGTGDGVNYNEQFFGPGTRLTVL.